This T cell receptor beta chain was recorded in a study of immune evolution from preneoplasia to lung adenocarcinoma. Study summary: HLA loss of heterozygosity: around 6.5% AIS, under 19% MIA, approximately 35% ADC, none AAH.

Study findings and constraints: Top clone frequencies peaked in normal lung, apparently declining through invasive adenocarcinoma.

This clone was counted only a few times. Its antigen is as yet unknown. TCRdb's copy holds only in-frame clones and misses some; the assay was immunoSEQ multiplex PCR. Here the sample spans more than 9,000 clones, under 90% being singletons. V was pared by 3 bases and J by 4 bases, with 10 bases of the junction left unmatched. CDR1 KGHSH and CDR2 LQKENI come from the germline V gene. The CDR3 consists of 17 residues. What was sequenced was FFPE minimally invasive lung adenocarcinoma tissue. The sequence was collected from an older person with lung adenocarcinoma. The chain combines TRBV18 with TRBJ1-3, with TRBD1 identical over 9 bases. In DNA form, the CDR3 reads TGTGCCAGCTCACCGAAACAGGGGGCATCGGGAGGAAACACCATATATTTT. As protein: CASSPKQGASGGNTIYF.